This T cell receptor beta chain was identified during a study of long-term antiretroviral therapy in people with HIV. Study-wide results and limits: ART-treated samples gained diversity yet remained below transplant donor controls.

Germline values: CDR1 SNHLY, CDR2 FYNNEI. The CDR3 spans 14 residues. The V end lost 4 bases, the J end lost 4 bases, and 14 bases lay between the germline ends. With respect to this clone: Its antigen is unknown.

Sampling of each donor yielded at least one pre-ART PBMC sample and at least two post-ART PBMC samples. At survey level, the immunoSEQ assay was run in its v3.0 version. Clones were sequenced by immunoSEQ multiplex PCR, and TCRdb holds only the in-frame ones, with some missing. Of some 47,000 clones listed, 90% to 95% are singletons. The chain has TRBV2 and TRBJ2-7; either TRBD1 or TRBD2 may supply D (5 bases each). The clonotype was recovered from a woman aged 45-65 years with HIV. Sequenced here: unsorted PBMCs, sampled 3.7 years after starting antiretroviral therapy. CDR3 sequence (DNA): TGTGCCAGCAGTGTTGAGAGGGGAAATTACGAGCAGTACTTC. Amino acid sequence: CASSVERGNYEQYF.